The clone carrying this TCR beta chain was counted ten times or more. Its antigen is unknown. This entry comes from a study of T cell repertoires in cytomegalovirus infection. TCRdb used MiXCR to reprocess the reads, holding one entry per CDR3 protein. In the table there are approximately 1,000,000 distinct CDR3 sequences, roughly 30% of which are singletons. The source is a human donor in good health (CMV status not recorded). Some clones in this sample may be carry-over from other donors' samples. The sequencing here drew on cultured CD8+ T cells from PBMCs, taken from culture after CMV antigen stimulation.

The CDR3, as DNA: TGTGCCAGCAGCTTCAGGGGGGCCGAGCAGTACGTC. Encoded protein: CASSFRGAEQYV. V is TRBV7-2 and J is TRBJ2-7; possible D gene TRBD1, 7 bases. The V gene lost 3 bases and the J gene lost 6 bases, with 9 bases spanning the gap. Looked up from germline, CDR1 is SGHTA and CDR2 is FQGNSA. The CDR3 has 12 residues.